Below, 16 T cell receptor beta chains from the same sample are listed, as sequenced in a study of cytomegalovirus exposure and HLA in healthy donors (TCRdb year 2017). Library generation was performed with the immunoSEQ multiplex PCR assay. For the multiplex PCR, a mixture combining 60 forward primers for TCR Vbeta segments and 13 reverse primers for TCR Jbeta segments was used. Held by TCRdb, this immuneACCESS table contains in-frame sequences only and omits some clones. Under half of the omission traces to an unresolved V gene where checked; the cause of the rest is unknown. The table for this sample shows some 110,000 clones. The ten most abundant clones make up more than 1% of the sample. The sample was PBMCs. All receptors derive from a man aged 18 to 29 in good health and CMV-seronegative.

The CDR3 protein is CASSITGTGAWTNEKLFF. In DNA, the CDR3 is TGTGCCAGTAGTATAACCGGGACAGGGGCTTGGACTAATGAAAAACTGTTTTTT. V gene TRBV19 combines with J gene TRBJ1-4, with 10 bases aligning to TRBD1. Germline V gene sequence: CDR1 LNHDA, CDR2 SQIVND (reference sequence). Trimming at V came to 2 bases and at J to 2 bases, leaving 8 bases not matched to a gene. This CDR3 contains 18 residues.

The chain is built from TRBV19 and TRBJ1-5, with TRBD1 matching over 10 bases. The CDR3 is 15 amino acids. Germline trimming cut 5 bases from V and 5 bases from J; bases unmatched to any gene: 6. Germline values: CDR1 LNHDA, CDR2 SQIVND (reference sequence). CDR3 region: CASSGGDRGHQPQHF. The CDR3 region has the DNA TGTGCCAGTAGTGGGGGGGACAGGGGCCATCAGCCCCAGCATTTT. The full variable domain, completed using reference TRBV19 and TRBJ1-5, is DGGITQSPKYLFRKEGQNVTLSCEQNLNHDAMYWYRQDPGQGLRLIYYSQIVNDFQKGDIAEGYSVSREKKESFPLTVTSAQKNPTAFYLCASSGGDRGHQPQHFGDGTRLSIL.

The CDR3 coding sequence is TGTGCCAGCAGGCAGACTAATCTAGAGACCCAGTACTTC. Its protein is CASRQTNLETQYF. The rearrangement joins TRBV28 to TRBJ2-5; D perhaps matches TRBD2 (5 bases). Germline V gives CDR1 MDHEN, CDR2 SYDVKM. The V end lost 6 bases, the J end lost 4 bases, and 12 bases lay between the germline ends. CDR3 length equals 13 residues.

This chain links TRBV28 with TRBJ2-7; tentative D call: TRBD1 (10 bases). The CDR3 contains 23 residues. Trimming removed 5 bases at V and 0 bases at J, with 38 bases between. Germline assignment: CDR1 MDHEN and CDR2 SYDVKM. CDR3: CASSDWTGGRGGREKISSYEQYF. CDR3 DNA: TGTGCCAGCAGTGACTGGACAGGGGGAAGAGGCGGGAGGGAAAAAATAAGCTCCTACGAGCAGTACTTC.

This chain links TRBV14 with TRBJ1-2; no firm D call. Between the trimmed V and J ends, which lost 1 base and 7 bases, there was a span of 13 bases. The CDR3 contains 14 residues. The germline gives CDR1 SGHDN, CDR2 FVKESK. The CDR3 is CASSQVRTFGGYTF. The CDR3 nucleotides read TGTGCCAGCAGCCAAGTGAGAACTTTCGGTGGCTACACCTTC.

The chain employs TRBV2 and TRBJ1-5; 7 bases fit TRBD1. Germline loops: CDR1 SNHLY, CDR2 FYNNEI. This CDR3 region has 13 residues. Trimming removed 6 bases from V and 7 bases from J; junction bases left unmatched: 6. CDR3 sequence reads: CASRGDRVQPQHF. The CDR3 DNA is TGTGCCAGCAGAGGCGACAGGGTGCAGCCCCAGCATTTT.

This rearrangement joins TRBV19 to TRBJ2-7; maybe TRBD2 (6 bases). Trimming cost V 4 bases and J 2 bases, with 12 bases left between them. CDR3 length: 14 amino acids. Germline V CDR1 and CDR2: LNHDA, SQIVND (reference sequence). CDR3 nucleotide sequence: TGTGCCAGTAGTACCCCGGGACTGACCTACGAGCAGTACTTC. It translates to CASSTPGLTYEQYF.

The V gene is TRBV10-3, the J gene TRBJ1-1; D unclear. The ends were cut back, 5 bases at V and 5 bases at J, with 12 bases in the middle. In germline, CDR1 is ENHRY, CDR2 SYGVKD. This CDR3 spans 13 amino acids. CDR3 amino acids: CAISLGAGTEAFF. CDR3 nucleotides: TGTGCCATCAGTCTGGGAGCGGGGACTGAAGCTTTCTTT.

The J gene is TRBJ2-2, the V gene TRBV4-1; 8 bases align to TRBD2. With 0 bases clipped from V and 2 bases from J, the junction kept 2 bases outside the gene matches. Germline-derived CDR1 and CDR2 are MGHRA and YSYEKL. The CDR3 covers 16 residues. The CDR3 here is CASSQELAVNTGELFF. In DNA form, the CDR3 reads TGCGCCAGCAGCCAAGAACTAGCGGTAAACACCGGGGAGCTGTTTTTT.

This chain links TRBV29-1 with TRBJ2-5; 8 nucleotides align to TRBD1. The CDR3 sequence is 12 residues long. V shed 7 bases and J 5 bases; nucleotides not matched to a gene: 6. Per the germline V gene, CDR1 is SQVTM and CDR2 is ANQGSEA. The CDR3 here is CSAGTGGETQYF. Written as DNA, the CDR3 is TGCAGCGCGGGGACAGGAGGGGAGACCCAGTACTTC.

V usage is TRBV7-9 and J usage is TRBJ2-7; 12 positions agree with TRBD1. The CDR3 has 16 residues. Trimming removed 8 bases from V and 2 bases from J; junction bases left unmatched: 10. In germline, CDR1 is SEHNR, CDR2 FQNEAQ (reference sequence). The CDR3 bases are TGTGCCAGCCTTGGGGTTGGGACAGGGGGCCCCTACGAGCAGTACTTC. Protein sequence: CASLGVGTGGPYEQYF.

The chain couples TRBV6-6 to TRBJ1-2; the D gene is possibly TRBD1 (6 bases). V was shortened by 2 bases and J by 0 bases, with 10 bases between the two germline ends. CDR1 is MNHNY, CDR2 SVGAGI, per germline (reference sequence). The CDR3 sequence is 15 residues long. The CDR3 sequence is CASSYADRSNYGYTF. Here the CDR3 DNA reads TGTGCCAGCAGTTACGCGGACAGATCTAACTATGGCTACACCTTC.

The CDR3 coding sequence is TGTGCCTGGAGTGTAGGTATGATCGGGGATAGCAATCAGCCCCAGCATTTT. Protein product: CAWSVGMIGDSNQPQHF. The gene calls are TRBV30 and TRBJ1-5; D gene ambiguous. The CDR3 extends over 17 amino acids. Germline assignment: CDR1 GTSNPN and CDR2 SVGIG (reference sequence). V was shortened by 0 bases and J by 0 bases, with 15 bases between the two germline ends. The full variable domain, in which reference TRBV30 and TRBJ1-5 provide the parts outside the CDR3, is SQTIHQWPATLVQPVGSPLSLECTVEGTSNPNLYWYRQAAGRGLQLLFYSVGIGQISSEVPQNLSASRPQDRQFILSSKKLLLSDSGFYLCAWSVGMIGDSNQPQHFGDGTRLSIL.

This rearrangement joins TRBV4-1 to TRBJ2-1, with a possible D match to TRBD2 (6 bases). V lost 0 bases and J lost 6, with 18 bases in between. The CDR3 spans 17 residues. Germline assignment: CDR1 MGHRA and CDR2 YSYEKL. The CDR3 region is CASSQEGAGKEFNEQFF. The DNA of the CDR3 is TGCGCCAGCAGCCAAGAAGGCGCGGGAAAAGAATTCAATGAGCAGTTCTTC.

The rearrangement links TRBV6-1 to TRBJ2-7; TRBD1 aligns across 8 bases. J was trimmed by 5 bases and V by 4 bases; bases with no gene match: 10. The CDR3 extends over 15 amino acids. Germline V lookup: CDR1 MNHNS, CDR2 SASEGT. CDR3 sequence: CASSATGGSSHEQYF. In nucleotides, the CDR3 is TGTGCCAGCAGTGCCACAGGGGGGTCGTCTCACGAGCAGTACTTC.

This chain uses TRBV15 with TRBJ1-5, with D unclear. V was cut by 1 base and J by 2 bases, with 12 bases left in between. CDR3 size: 16 residues. Germline values: CDR1 LNHNV, CDR2 YYDKDF (reference sequence). CDR3 bases: TGTGCCACCAGCAGAGGTACAAGCGGCGGCAATCAGCCCCAGCATTTT. Protein product: CATSRGTSGGNQPQHF.